This T cell receptor (beta chain) was recovered during a study of cytomegalovirus exposure and HLA in healthy donors. The study ran its PCR with 60 Vbeta and 13 Jbeta primers. The method was immunoSEQ multiplex PCR; TCRdb's version includes in-frame clones alone and lacks a portion of them. This sample's table reports about 74,000 clones. About this clone itself: Antigen specificity is unknown.

All the people who gave samples were healthy bone marrow donors. Each donor was nominally healthy when sampled (though unrecorded immune exposures were likely). Overall study findings and caveats: Apparent HLA restriction characterized most CMV-associated TCR beta chains in a later analysis. In an earlier analysis, most TCR beta V segments were productive about 87% or about 30% of the time.

CDR3 length equals 16 residues. CDR1 is SGHTA and CDR2 is FQGNSA in the germline V gene. V lost 1 base, J lost 3 bases, and 13 bases lay in between. The sequenced material came from PBMCs. The clonotype comes from a female donor in good health and CMV-seropositive. The J gene is TRBJ2-1, the V gene TRBV7-2, with D possibly being TRBD2 (6 bases). The CDR3 region is CASSLGGRTFYNEQFF. CDR3 bases: TGTGCCAGCAGCTTAGGTGGGAGGACTTTCTACAATGAGCAGTTCTTC.